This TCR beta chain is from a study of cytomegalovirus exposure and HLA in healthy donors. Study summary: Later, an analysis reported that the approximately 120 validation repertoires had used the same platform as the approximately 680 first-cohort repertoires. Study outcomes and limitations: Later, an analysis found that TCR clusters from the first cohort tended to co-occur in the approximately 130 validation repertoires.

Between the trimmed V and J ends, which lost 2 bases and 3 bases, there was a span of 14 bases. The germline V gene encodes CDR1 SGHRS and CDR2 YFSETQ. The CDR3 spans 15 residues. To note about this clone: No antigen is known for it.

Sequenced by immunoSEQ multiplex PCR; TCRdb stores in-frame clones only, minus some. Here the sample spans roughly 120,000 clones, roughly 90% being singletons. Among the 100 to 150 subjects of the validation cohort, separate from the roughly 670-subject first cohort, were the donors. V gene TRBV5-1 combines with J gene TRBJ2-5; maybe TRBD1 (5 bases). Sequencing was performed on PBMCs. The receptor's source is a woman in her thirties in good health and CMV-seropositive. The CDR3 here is CASSLKGRSEETQYF. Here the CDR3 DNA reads TGCGCCAGCAGCTTAAAGGGGCGATCCGAAGAGACCCAGTACTTC.